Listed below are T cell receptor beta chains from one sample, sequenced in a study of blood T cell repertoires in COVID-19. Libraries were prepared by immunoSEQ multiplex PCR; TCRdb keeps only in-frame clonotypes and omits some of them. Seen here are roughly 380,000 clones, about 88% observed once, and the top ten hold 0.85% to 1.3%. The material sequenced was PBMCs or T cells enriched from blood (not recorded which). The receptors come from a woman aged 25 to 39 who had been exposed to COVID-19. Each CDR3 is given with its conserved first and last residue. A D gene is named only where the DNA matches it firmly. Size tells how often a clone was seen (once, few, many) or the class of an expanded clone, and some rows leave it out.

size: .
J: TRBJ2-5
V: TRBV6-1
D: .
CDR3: CASSETDTGKETQYF
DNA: TGTGCCAGCAGTGAAACGGACACAGGGAAGGAGACCCAGTACTTC

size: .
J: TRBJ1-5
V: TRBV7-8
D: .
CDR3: CASSLEATGTLEPQHF
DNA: TGTGCCAGCAGCTTAGAGGCAACAGGGACCCTTGAGCCCCAGCATTTT

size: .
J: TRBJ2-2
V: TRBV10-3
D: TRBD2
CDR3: CAISESTSGRTGELFF
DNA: TGTGCCATCAGTGAGTCGACTAGCGGGAGGACCGGGGAGCTGTTTTTT

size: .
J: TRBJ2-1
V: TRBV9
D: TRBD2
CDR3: CASSVDPPSGVYNEQFF
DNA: TGTGCCAGCAGCGTAGACCCTCCTAGCGGAGTCTACAATGAGCAGTTCTTC

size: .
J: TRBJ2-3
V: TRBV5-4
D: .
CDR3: CASSPQSGTQYF
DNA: TGTGCCAGCAGTCCACAATCGGGTACGCAGTATTTT

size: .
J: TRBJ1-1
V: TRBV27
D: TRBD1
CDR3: CASSHSGGTEAFF
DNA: TGTGCCAGCAGCCACTCAGGGGGAACTGAAGCTTTCTTT

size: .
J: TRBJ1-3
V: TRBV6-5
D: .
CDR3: CASRGFSSGNTIYF
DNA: TGTGCCAGCAGGGGCTTCTCCTCTGGAAACACCATATATTTT

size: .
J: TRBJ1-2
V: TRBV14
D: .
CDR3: CASSQGAQGHGYTF
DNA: TGTGCCAGCAGCCAAGGAGCACAGGGCCACGGCTACACCTTC

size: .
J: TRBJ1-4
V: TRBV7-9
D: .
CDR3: CASSLGQGREEKLFF
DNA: TGTGCCAGCAGCTTAGGGCAGGGAAGGGAAGAAAAACTGTTTTTT

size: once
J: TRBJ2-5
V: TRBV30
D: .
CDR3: CAWSVGELETQYF
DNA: TGTGCCTGGAGTGTTGGAGAGCTAGAGACCCAGTACTTC

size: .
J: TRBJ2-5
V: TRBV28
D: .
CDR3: CASSYRWQGKETQYF
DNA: TGTGCCAGCAGCTACCGGTGGCAGGGAAAAGAGACCCAGTACTTC

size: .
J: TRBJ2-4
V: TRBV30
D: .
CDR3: CAWGRFPFQYF
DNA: TGTGCCTGGGGCCGGTTCCCATTTCAGTACTTC

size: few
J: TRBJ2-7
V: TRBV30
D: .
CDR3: CAWAQGYEQYF
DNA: TGTGCCTGGGCTCAGGGCTACGAGCAGTACTTC

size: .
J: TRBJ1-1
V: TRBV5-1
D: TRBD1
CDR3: CASLLDRASTEAFF
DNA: TGCGCCAGCCTGCTGGACAGGGCGAGCACTGAAGCTTTCTTT

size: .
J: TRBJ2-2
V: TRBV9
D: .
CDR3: CASSGRVGGNTGELFF
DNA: TGTGCCAGCAGCGGACGAGTGGGGGGGAACACCGGGGAGCTGTTTTTT

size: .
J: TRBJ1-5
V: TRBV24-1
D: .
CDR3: CATSDSTGVKGPQHF
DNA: TGTGCCACCAGTGATTCGACAGGAGTTAAGGGGCCCCAGCATTTT

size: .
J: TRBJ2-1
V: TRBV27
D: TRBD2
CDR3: CASSFRLGLAGGGNEQFF
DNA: TGTGCCAGCAGTTTCCGCCTGGGACTAGCGGGAGGAGGCAATGAGCAGTTCTTC

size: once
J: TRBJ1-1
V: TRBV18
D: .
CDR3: CASSPDLRGTEAFF
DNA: TGTGCCAGCTCACCGGACCTACGGGGCACTGAAGCTTTCTTT

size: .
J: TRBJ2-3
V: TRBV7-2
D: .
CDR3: CASSLWSGADTQYF
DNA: TGTGCCAGCAGCTTATGGTCGGGGGCAGATACGCAGTATTTT

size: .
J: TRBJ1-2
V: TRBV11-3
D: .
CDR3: CASSLPGTNYGYTF
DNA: TGTGCCAGCAGCTTGCCGGGAACCAACTATGGCTACACCTTC

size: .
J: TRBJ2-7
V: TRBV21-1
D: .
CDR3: CANGGQGAYEQYF
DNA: TGTGCCAACGGGGGACAGGGGGCCTACGAGCAGTACTTC